The clone carrying this TCR beta chain was detected once. The data were obtained in a study of early stage breast cancer tumors. Study details: About 70% of the 16 invasive tumors were ER+, PR+ and HER2-. Under 10 ER+/PR+/HER2- tumors were invasive ductal; four were invasive lobular.

Each sample had two DNA replicates, 0.5 ug blood or roughly 1.5 ug tissue. Only in-frame clones appear in the TCRdb table, and some are missing; sequencing was by immunoSEQ multiplex PCR. The sample shows fewer than 50,000 clones, about three quarters of them seen only once. V lost 4 bases, J lost 2 bases, and 5 bases stayed unmatched. Germline assignment: CDR1 SGHAT and CDR2 FQNNGV. The length of the CDR3 is 15 residues. The TCR sequence derives from a person aged 45-60 years with breast cancer. The chain links TRBV11-2 to TRBJ2-3, with 8 nucleotides matching TRBD1. The sample was blood. CDR3 coding DNA: TGTGCCAGCAGCTCCTACAGGGGGACCACAGATACGCAGTATTTT. Its translation is CASSSYRGTTDTQYF.